A single T cell receptor (beta chain) is shown here with its context. This entry is derived from a study of T cell changes during pregnancy in multiple sclerosis. Measured with immunoSEQ multiplex PCR; TCRdb has only the in-frame clones, and not every one. The sample lists approximately 28,000 clones, roughly 94% occurring once. Trimming pared 1 base from V and 6 bases from J, leaving 16 bases between. Germline V gene lookup returns CDR1 SGHAT and CDR2 FQNNGV. This CDR3 is built from 15 residues. Sequenced here: peripheral blood, sampled in the first trimester of pregnancy. The rearrangement links TRBV11-2 to TRBJ2-7; possibly TRBD1 for D (8 bases). This TCR derives from a female donor in good health, enrolled as a control in a pregnancy study. The chain's CDR3 is CASSLVGGQGAEQYF. Here the CDR3 DNA reads TGTGCCAGCAGCTTAGTGGGGGGGCAGGGGGCCGAGCAGTACTTC.